Below, 26 T cell receptor beta chains from the same sample are listed, as sequenced in a study of blood T cells in healthy people across ages. PCR was performed a second time for roughly 7 to 12 cycles using a sample-barcoded 5' primer and a J-beta primer mix. Each CDR3 protein gets one entry after TCRdb re-called the 5' RACE reads with MiXCR. The sample includes 710,000 or so distinct CDR3 sequences, 22% seen only once; the top ten take under 25%. Sequences were obtained from blood. The origin of the receptors is an older man in good health.

The chain uses TRBV12-3 or TRBV12-4 and TRBJ1-2, with a weak D call TRBD1 (6 bases). This CDR3 is 12 amino acids long. The V gene lost 6 bases and the J gene lost 4 bases, with 9 bases spanning the gap. DNA for the CDR3: TGTGCCAGCAGAGGGGGGAGCTATGGCTACACCTTC. Translating gives CASRGGSYGYTF.

J is TRBJ2-1 and V is TRBV29-1; TRBD2 agrees at 7 bases. CDR1 is SQVTM, CDR2 ANQGSEA, per germline. There are 13 residues in the CDR3. V was clipped by 6 bases and J by 9 bases; unmatched bases: 11. In DNA, the CDR3 is TGCAGCGTAGCCTCTGGGGGAGGGTTTGAGCAGTTCTTC. Protein product: CSVASGGGFEQFF.

The chain recombines TRBV18 with TRBJ1-1; D possibly corresponds to TRBD1 (6 bases). Trimming took 3 bases from V and 5 from J, leaving 19 bases between them. CDR1 and CDR2 (germline): KGHSH, LQKENI. This CDR3 has 16 residues. The CDR3 here is CASSPRRGQEETEAFF. CDR3 in DNA: TGTGCCAGCTCACCCCGTCGGGGGCAGGAGGAGACTGAAGCTTTCTTT.

CDR3 in amino acids: CASSTPSTSGRGNEQFF. CDR3 bases: TGTGCCAGCAGTACACCGTCGACTAGCGGGAGGGGTAATGAGCAGTTCTTC. This chain links TRBV27 with TRBJ2-1; 14 bases match TRBD2. This CDR3 is built from 17 residues. The J segment lost 7 bases and the V segment lost 5 bases, leaving 10 bases of the junction unmatched. CDR1 MNHEY and CDR2 SMNVEV come from the germline V gene (reference sequence).

This clonotype was picked up a small number of times. A junction boundary mismatches the germline segment, possibly from a read error. The chain is built from TRBV20-1 and TRBJ2-7, with D possibly called TRBD1 or TRBD2 (7 bases each). In germline, CDR1 is DFQATT, CDR2 SNEGSKA (reference sequence). This CDR3 region has 16 residues. For the CDR3, the DNA is TGCAGTGCTAGAGATCGGGGGGACAGCCTTCAATACGGGCAGTACTTC. Its protein product is CSARDRGDSLQYGQYF.

The chain combines TRBV12-3 or TRBV12-4 with TRBJ1-4, with 7 bases matching TRBD1. J lost 3 bases, V lost 5 bases, and 6 bases had no gene match. CDR3 length: 15 residues. CDR3 DNA: TGTGCCAGCAGTCCCTACAGGGGTTCTAATGAAAAACTGTTTTTT. Translation gives CASSPYRGSNEKLFF.

V usage is TRBV28 and J usage is TRBJ2-3; no clear D gene. This CDR3 has 15 residues. V was cut by 4 bases and J by 2 bases, with 13 bases left in between. The germline CDR1 and CDR2 sequences are MDHEN and SYDVKM. The chain's CDR3 is CASSSPETYTDTQYF. The DNA of the CDR3 is TGTGCCAGCAGTTCGCCCGAGACCTACACAGATACGCAGTATTTT.

The chain employs TRBV12-5 and TRBJ1-1; D gene uncertain. CDR1 LGHNT and CDR2 FRNRAP come from the germline V gene. V dropped 5 bases and J dropped 8 bases, with 12 bases sitting between them. This CDR3 region has 12 residues. CDR3 sequence (DNA): TGTGCTAGTGGTCCCCTCGGAGTCGAAGCTTTCTTT. Translated: CASGPLGVEAFF. Full variable domain (outside the CDR3, taken from reference TRBV12-5 and TRBJ1-1): DARVTQTPRHKVTEMGQEVTMRCQPILGHNTVFWYRQTMMQGLELLAYFRNRAPLDDSGMPKDRFSAEMPDATLATLKIQPSEPRDSAVYFCASGPLGVEAFFGQGTRLTVV.

This clonotype was seen many times. The CDR3 sequence is CASSSDRANYGYTF. CDR3 bases: TGTGCCAGCAGCTCGGACAGAGCAAACTATGGCTACACCTTC. V usage is TRBV7-8 and J usage is TRBJ1-2; tentative D call: TRBD1 (6 bases). Germline V gives CDR1 SGHVS, CDR2 FQNEAQ. This CDR3 contains 14 residues. Deletions cut 4 bases from V and 2 bases from J, with 11 bases between.

This clonotype has more than one count but fewer than ten. The chain links TRBV6-2 or TRBV6-3 to TRBJ2-5, with 9 bases matching TRBD2. Germline loops: CDR1 MNHEY, CDR2 SVGEGT. The ends lost 6 bases at V and 2 bases at J; junction bases unmatched: 10. This CDR3 spans 16 amino acids. The CDR3 reads CASSTLRGRGQETQYF. In DNA form, the CDR3 reads TGTGCCAGCAGCACCCTTCGCGGGAGGGGACAAGAGACCCAGTACTTC.

This clonotype came up a few times. The V and J genes are TRBV7-9 and TRBJ2-5; tentative D call: TRBD2 (6 bases). Germline V gene lookup returns CDR1 SEHNR and CDR2 FQNEAQ (reference sequence). This CDR3 has 15 amino acids. V lost 0 bases and J lost 4, with 12 bases in between. The CDR3 nucleotides read TGTGCCAGCAGCTTAGCGTCGGGAGCAGTAGAGACCCAGTACTTC. This translates into CASSLASGAVETQYF.

V gene TRBV2 combines with J gene TRBJ2-7; maybe TRBD2 (6 bases). The CDR3 totals 16 residues. Germline V gene sequence: CDR1 SNHLY, CDR2 FYNNEI. In DNA form, the CDR3 reads TGTGCCAGCAGCGCCCAAGCGGAGGGGCTTTGGAACGAGCAGTATGTC. Its protein is CASSAQAEGLWNEQYV.

This clonotype was observed many times. This sequence joins TRBV20-1 and TRBJ2-2; 7 nucleotides line up with TRBD2. This CDR3 comprises 16 residues. CDR1 is DFQATT, CDR2 SNEGSKA, per germline (reference sequence). V lost 0 bases and J lost 3; bases outside the gene matches: 7. The CDR3 coding sequence is TGCAGTGCTAGAGAAAATCGGACTAGATACACCGGGGAGCTGTTTTTT. This gives the protein CSARENRTRYTGELFF.

The chain recombines TRBV20-1 with TRBJ2-1, with D possibly matching TRBD1 (5 bases). Germline V gene lookup returns CDR1 DFQATT and CDR2 SNEGSKA (reference sequence). The CDR3 runs 12 residues. The ends were cut back, 1 base at V and 9 bases at J, with 10 bases in the middle. The CDR3 nucleotides are TGCAGTGCTAGAGTCAGGGTTGGTGAGCAGTTCTTC. Encoded protein: CSARVRVGEQFF.

V and J are TRBV3-1 and TRBJ1-5, with TRBD1 as a possible D gene (5 bases). Trimming took 0 bases from V and 6 from J, leaving 12 bases between them. There are 15 residues in the CDR3. The germline V gene has CDR1 LGHDT and CDR2 YNNKEL (reference sequence). The CDR3 sequence: CASSQELQGGQPQHF. The DNA for the CDR3 is TGTGCCAGCAGCCAAGAACTCCAGGGTGGTCAGCCCCAGCATTTT.

The chain joins TRBV12-3 or TRBV12-4 to TRBJ2-5, with 7 nucleotides matching TRBD2. There are 12 residues in the CDR3. Unmatched junction bases numbered 4, after V lost 7 bases and J lost 5 bases. CDR3 residues: CASTRGVETQYF. CDR3 coding DNA: TGTGCCAGCACCCGGGGGGTGGAGACCCAGTACTTC.

This clonotype was seen more than once but under ten times. CDR3 protein: CASSQRGLGGADTQYF. The CDR3 DNA is TGTGCCAGCAGCCAAAGGGGGCTGGGAGGCGCAGATACGCAGTATTTT. The chain recombines TRBV3-1 with TRBJ2-3; a weak D match, TRBD1 (7 bases). This CDR3 comprises 16 residues. V dropped 2 bases and J dropped 4 bases, with 16 bases sitting between them. Germline CDR1 LGHDT, CDR2 YNNKEL (reference sequence).

CDR3 coding DNA: TGTGCCAGCAGTTTAAGTGGGGTAGGCTATGGCTACACCTTC. Its protein product is CASSLSGVGYGYTF. The V call is TRBV12-3 or TRBV12-4, the J call TRBJ1-2; no clear D. The CDR3 has 14 residues. Trimming cost V 2 bases and J 4 bases, with 11 bases left between them.

The V gene is TRBV7-9, the J gene TRBJ2-2; D call uncertain. The ends were cut back, 4 bases at V and 3 bases at J, with 9 bases in the middle. Germline lookup yields CDR1 SEHNR and CDR2 FQNEAQ (reference sequence). The CDR3 is made up of 14 amino acids. In DNA form, the CDR3 reads TGTGCCAGCAGCTCTAACCCATACACCGGGGAGCTGTTTTTT. This translates into CASSSNPYTGELFF.

Comment on this clonotype: Mismatch with germline at one junction end may stem from a read error. The chain joins TRBV18 to TRBJ2-1, with a weak D call TRBD1 (5 bases). CDR3 length: 12 amino acids. CDR1 and CDR2 from the germline V gene are KGHSH and LQKENI. This CDR3 reads CASSPQGYEQCF. In DNA, the CDR3 is TGTGCCAGCTCACCACAGGGGTACGAGCAGTGCTTC.

V gene TRBV6-5 combines with J gene TRBJ1-2; D gene unclear. This CDR3 has 14 amino acids. Trimming took 2 bases from V and 2 from J, leaving 9 bases between them. Germline assignment: CDR1 MNHEY and CDR2 SVGAGI. The CDR3 region is CASSYREPNYGYTF. In DNA form, the CDR3 reads TGTGCCAGCAGTTACAGGGAGCCAAACTATGGCTACACCTTC.

This clonotype appeared a few times. The gene calls are TRBV29-1 and TRBJ2-3, with a possible D match to TRBD1 (6 bases). CDR3 length equals 12 residues. Germline V gene data show CDR1 as SQVTM and CDR2 as ANQGSEA. V lost 3 bases and J lost 7, with 11 bases in between. The CDR3 DNA is TGCAGCGTTGAGACAGGCTCCAATACGCAGTATTTT. Translated: CSVETGSNTQYF.

J is TRBJ2-1 and V is TRBV6-5, with D maybe TRBD1 (5 bases). The V and J ends lost 5 bases and 7 bases respectively, with 15 bases between them. The CDR3 is 14 residues long. Per the germline V gene, CDR1 is MNHEY and CDR2 is SVGAGI. The DNA of the CDR3 is TGTGCCAGCAGTAGGGGAATTCTAATGAATGAGCAGTTCTTC. As protein: CASSRGILMNEQFF.

This clonotype showed up just a few times. The chain is built from TRBV28 and TRBJ2-7, with D possibly TRBD1 on 5 matching bases. V was pared by 10 bases and J by 7 bases, with 20 bases between. Germline V gives CDR1 MDHEN, CDR2 SYDVKM. The CDR3 spans 13 residues. The CDR3 DNA reads as TGTGCCACGCAATTGGGGCTCTCTAGGGAGCAGTACTTC. It codes for CATQLGLSREQYF.

In this sample, this clonotype turned up a few times. V is TRBV4-1 and J is TRBJ2-3; D remains ambiguous. V lost 0 bases, J lost 6 bases, and 16 bases lay in between. The germline V gene encodes CDR1 MGHRA and CDR2 YSYEKL. The CDR3 totals 16 residues. As DNA, the CDR3 is TGCGCCAGCAGCCAAGAGGGCAGCATTCGGGCGGATACGCAGTATTTT. Translated: CASSQEGSIRADTQYF.

The rearrangement uses TRBV5-5 and TRBJ1-2, with D possibly being TRBD1 (5 bases). V lost 1 base to trimming and J lost 6 bases, with 25 bases between them. The V gene's germline CDR1 is SGHKS and CDR2 YYEKEE (reference sequence). This CDR3 has 18 amino acids. DNA of the CDR3: TGTGCCAGCAGCTTGAGTCGGGCAGGGCGGTTCTCTATACATGGCTACACCTTC. Its protein product is CASSLSRAGRFSIHGYTF.